This TCR beta chain was identified during a study of T cell repertoires in cytomegalovirus infection. Germline CDR1 is MGHDK and CDR2 is SYGVNS. This CDR3 spans 12 amino acids. The ends were cut back, 4 bases at V and 3 bases at J, with 7 bases in the middle. This clonotype has ten or more counts. In TCRdb, the reads were re-called with MiXCR into one record per CDR3 protein. The sample holds approximately 180,000 distinct CDR3 sequences, nearly 9.5% seen once. The origin of this receptor is a human donor in good health (CMV status not recorded). Some clones in this sample may be carry-over from other donors' samples. Sequencing was done on a sample of PBMCs. This chain links TRBV25-1 with TRBJ2-7, with D unresolved. CDR3 DNA sequence: TGTGCCAGCAGTGTATCCGACTACGAGCAGTACTTC. Protein sequence: CASSVSDYEQYF.